Listed here are 29 T cell receptor beta chains from one sample, sequenced in a study of OX40 agonist ivuxolimab in advanced cancers. Repertoires were generated with immunoSEQ multiplex PCR, while TCRdb's copy carries only in-frame clones and drops some. This table has 63,000 or so clones, 88% appearing once. The material sequenced was CD4+ or CD8+ T cells sorted from blood, taken in a trial of the OX40 agonist ivuxolimab. All receptors come from an adult with an advanced solid tumor such as melanoma, head and neck, liver or kidney cancer.

The rearrangement links TRBV19 to TRBJ2-5; TRBD2 might be the D (5 bases). V was shortened by 6 bases and J by 4 bases, with 9 bases between the two germline ends. Germline V CDR1 and CDR2: LNHDA, SQIVND (reference sequence). The CDR3 spans 12 residues. For the CDR3, the DNA is TGTGCCAGTAGAGCGAGCGGAGAGACCCAGTACTTC. Its translation: CASRASGETQYF.

The genes are TRBV5-6 and TRBJ1-5; 7 positions agree with TRBD1. The CDR3 covers 14 residues. The J segment lost 6 bases and the V segment lost 4 bases, leaving 7 bases of the junction unmatched. CDR1 and CDR2 from the germline V gene are SGHDT and YYEEEE. CDR3 nucleotide sequence: TGTGCCAGCAGCCGACAGGGAGGGGGTCAGCCCCAGCATTTT. This codes for CASSRQGGGQPQHF. The entire variable domain, with the rest obtained from reference TRBV5-6 and TRBJ1-5, is as follows: DAGVTQSPTHLIKTRGQQVTLRCSPKSGHDTVSWYQQALGQGPQFIFQYYEEEERQRGNFPDRFSGHQFPNYSSELNVNALLLGDSALYLCASSRQGGGQPQHFGDGTRLSIL.

The chain employs TRBV10-3 and TRBJ2-3; D gene ambiguous. This CDR3 has 14 amino acids. V dropped 7 bases and J dropped 1 base, with 12 bases sitting between them. From germline, CDR1 is ENHRY and CDR2 SYGVKD. This chain's CDR3 is CAINPGGGTDTQYF. In DNA form, the CDR3 reads TGTGCCATCAACCCGGGTGGAGGCACAGATACGCAGTATTTT.

The V and J genes are TRBV5-5 and TRBJ1-1, with D unclear. V lost 1 base and J 0 bases, leaving 7 bases between the germline ends. The CDR3 totals 14 residues. Germline CDR1 SGHKS, CDR2 YYEKEE (reference sequence). CDR3 in amino acids: CASSLSALNTEAFF. The CDR3 DNA sequence: TGTGCCAGCAGCTTGTCAGCACTGAACACTGAAGCTTTCTTT. Full variable domain (missing parts from reference TRBV5-5 and TRBJ1-1): DAGVTQSPTHLIKTRGQQVTLRCSPISGHKSVSWYQQVLGQGPQFIFQYYEKEERGRGNFPDRFSARQFPNYSSELNVNALLLGDSALYLCASSLSALNTEAFFGQGTRLTVV.

The chain is built from TRBV5-1 and TRBJ2-7, with D perhaps TRBD1 (6 bases). Germline CDR1 and CDR2: SGHRS and YFSETQ. V was shortened by 0 bases and J by 3 bases, with 13 bases between the two germline ends. The CDR3 is made up of 15 amino acids. The CDR3, as DNA: TGCGCCAGCAGCTTGGTTGGGACAAACTTCTACGAGCAGTACTTC. This encodes CASSLVGTNFYEQYF.

The chain joins TRBV9 to TRBJ2-5; 9 positions match TRBD1. CDR3 length equals 14 residues. The ends lost 2 bases at V and 2 bases at J; junction bases unmatched: 1. The germline V gene has CDR1 SGDLS and CDR2 YYNGEE. CDR3 sequence: CASSVGQGQETQYF. Here the CDR3 DNA reads TGTGCCAGCAGCGTCGGACAGGGGCAAGAGACCCAGTACTTC.

This clone occurred once. In DNA form, the CDR3 reads TGTGCCAGCAACCAGGGACAGAACTATGGCTACACCTTC. Amino acids: CASNQGQNYGYTF. The V call is TRBV6-1, the J call TRBJ1-2; TRBD1 matches at 7 bases. The CDR3 loop spans 13 amino acids. Per germline, CDR1 MNHNS and CDR2 SASEGT. Losses at the gene ends were 7 bases for V and 2 bases for J; bases not matched to a gene: 4.

The chain combines TRBV7-8 with TRBJ2-7; D tentatively reads TRBD1 or TRBD2 (5 bases each). The CDR3 runs to 15 residues. V was clipped by 5 bases and J by 2 bases, with 16 bases between them. Germline-derived CDR1 and CDR2 are SGHVS and FQNEAQ. The CDR3 nucleotides are TGTGCCAGCAGCCCCCTCGGGGCAGCTGCCTACGAGCAGTACTTC. Residues: CASSPLGAAAYEQYF.

This rearrangement joins TRBV10-3 to TRBJ1-1, with 9 bases identical to TRBD1. V lost 6 bases to trimming and J lost 5 bases; unmatched junction nucleotides: 4. CDR3 length equals 13 residues. CDR1 and CDR2 (germline): ENHRY, SYGVKD. The CDR3 region has the DNA TGTGCCATCAGGGAGACAGGGGGGACTGAAGCTTTCTTT. This codes for CAIRETGGTEAFF.

The gene calls are TRBV21-1 and TRBJ2-3. TRBV21-1 is assigned pseudogene status. The CDR3 consists of 8 residues. The CDR3: CASITQYF. CDR3 DNA sequence: TGTGCCAGCATTACGCAGTATTTT.

The chain combines TRBV28 with TRBJ2-5, with D uncertain. Per the germline V gene, CDR1 is MDHEN and CDR2 is SYDVKM. The CDR3 sequence is 16 residues long. Trimming stripped 6 bases from V and 2 bases from J, with 19 bases between. In nucleotides, the CDR3 is TGTGCCAGCAGCTGGTTTGGTTTGGGTCGACAAGAGACCCAGTACTTC. Amino acids: CASSWFGLGRQETQYF.

This clone was observed once. This chain uses TRBV7-9 with TRBJ2-5; a weak D match, TRBD2 (5 bases). CDR1 and CDR2 from the germline V gene are SEHNR and FQNEAQ (reference sequence). The ends were cut back, 1 base at V and 0 bases at J, with 6 bases in the middle. The CDR3 covers 14 residues. CDR3 loop: CASSLVRDQETQYF. The CDR3 DNA reads as TGTGCCAGCAGCTTAGTGAGGGACCAAGAGACCCAGTACTTC.

This chain joins TRBV25-1 and TRBJ2-1; the D call may be TRBD1 or TRBD2 (5 bases each). This CDR3 is built from 14 residues. Germline V lookup: CDR1 MGHDK, CDR2 SYGVNS. V was cut by 3 bases and J by 5 bases, with 11 bases left in between. The chain's CDR3 is CASSDPGTDNEQFF. The CDR3 DNA is TGTGCCAGCAGTGACCCCGGGACGGACAATGAGCAGTTCTTC.

The J gene is TRBJ2-1, the V gene TRBV10-3; a possible D gene is TRBD2 (7 bases). Germline V gene lookup returns CDR1 ENHRY and CDR2 SYGVKD. The CDR3 runs to 16 residues. The ends were cut back, 0 bases at V and 4 bases at J, with 13 bases in the middle. CDR3 in DNA: TGTGCCATCAGTGAGTCCTGGGGGGGCCGGTACAATGAGCAGTTCTTC. It yields the protein CAISESWGGRYNEQFF.

This chain joins TRBV28 and TRBJ2-1, with 10 bases matching TRBD1. Trimming removed 5 bases from V and 2 bases from J; junction bases left unmatched: 6. Per the germline V gene, CDR1 is MDHEN and CDR2 is SYDVKM. The CDR3 is made up of 16 amino acids. CDR3 residues: CASSMDRGGPYNEQFF. CDR3 DNA: TGTGCCAGCAGTATGGACAGGGGGGGACCCTACAATGAGCAGTTCTTC.

CDR3: CASSRGLAGGETQYF. The CDR3 region has the DNA TGTGCCAGCAGCCGCGGACTAGCGGGAGGGGAGACCCAGTACTTC. The V gene is TRBV7-2, the J gene TRBJ2-5; 15 bases fit TRBD2. The germline CDR1 and CDR2 sequences are SGHTA and FQGNSA. There are 15 residues in the CDR3. V was clipped by 5 bases and J by 5 bases; unmatched bases: 3.

The V and J genes are TRBV28 and TRBJ2-4, with 11 bases fitting TRBD2. The length of the CDR3 is 18 residues. Germline V CDR1 and CDR2: MDHEN, SYDVKM. Losses at the gene ends were 2 bases for V and 3 bases for J; bases not matched to a gene: 9. The CDR3 sequence: CASSLNGQLAGDKNIQYF. The CDR3 nucleotides read TGTGCCAGCAGTTTAAATGGTCAACTAGCGGGAGACAAAAACATTCAGTACTTC.

With regard to this clone: One end of the junction varies from germline; a read error may be responsible. The chain links TRBV4-1 to TRBJ1-4, with D possibly being TRBD1 (6 bases). In germline, CDR1 is MGHRA, CDR2 YSYEKL. The CDR3 runs 16 residues. The CDR3 sequence: CASTQGGGASGEKLFF. DNA for the CDR3: TGCGCCAGCACCCAAGGTGGGGGGGCGAGCGGTGAAAAACTGTTTTTT.

The rearrangement joins TRBV5-1 to TRBJ2-1; 8 nucleotides agree with TRBD2. The germline gives CDR1 SGHRS, CDR2 YFSETQ. The CDR3 spans 17 residues. With 3 bases clipped from V and 3 bases from J, the junction kept 11 bases outside the gene matches. The CDR3 reads CASSSAWAGGGYNEQFF. In DNA form, the CDR3 reads TGCGCCAGCAGCTCCGCCTGGGCGGGAGGCGGCTACAATGAGCAGTTCTTC.

The chain has TRBV28 and TRBJ2-4, with TRBD2 matching over 9 bases. V lost 5 bases to trimming and J lost 1 base; unmatched junction nucleotides: 6. This CDR3 has 16 residues. Germline V gene data show CDR1 as MDHEN and CDR2 as SYDVKM. The CDR3 sequence is CASSPIAGDAKNIQYF. The CDR3 DNA reads as TGTGCCAGCAGTCCCATAGCGGGAGATGCCAAAAACATTCAGTACTTC.

The chain carries TRBV29-1 and TRBJ2-4; D may be TRBD1 (6 bases). CDR1 SQVTM and CDR2 ANQGSEA come from the germline V gene. This CDR3 has 13 residues. V was cut by 7 bases and J by 3 bases, with 13 bases left in between. The CDR3 loop reads CSGAQGDKNIQYF. For the CDR3, the DNA is TGCAGCGGCGCACAGGGTGACAAAAACATTCAGTACTTC.

This chain's CDR3 is CASSFGGPIVATNEKLFF. Here the CDR3 DNA reads TGTGCCAGCAGTTTTGGAGGGCCTATAGTAGCAACTAATGAAAAACTGTTTTTT. This chain links TRBV28 with TRBJ1-4; D call uncertain. V lost 3 bases to trimming and J lost 0 bases, with 17 bases between them. Per the germline V gene, CDR1 is MDHEN and CDR2 is SYDVKM. The CDR3 length is 18 residues. The full variable domain, in which reference TRBV28 and TRBJ1-4 provide the parts outside the CDR3, is DVKVTQSSRYLVKRTGEKVFLECVQDMDHENMFWYRQDPGLGLRLIYFSYDVKMKEKGDIPEGYSVSREKKERFSLILESASTNQTSMYLCASSFGGPIVATNEKLFFGSGTQLSVL.

The chain links TRBV6-6 to TRBJ1-1; 7 bases align to TRBD1. The germline gives CDR1 MNHNY, CDR2 SVGAGI (reference sequence). This CDR3 contains 15 residues. J was trimmed by 0 bases and V by 8 bases; bases with no gene match: 9. This CDR3 is CASHPLDRMNTEAFF. DNA for the CDR3: TGTGCCAGCCACCCCCTGGACAGGATGAACACTGAAGCTTTCTTT.

This chain uses TRBV6-5 with TRBJ1-1; perhaps TRBD1 as D (5 bases). CDR1 MNHEY and CDR2 SVGAGI come from the germline V gene. V lost 0 bases, J lost 8 bases, and 16 bases lay in between. The CDR3 length is 15 residues. The CDR3 DNA reads as TGTGCCAGCAGTTACTCGAATAGGGGAAGAGGAGAAGCTTTCTTT. Its protein is CASSYSNRGRGEAFF.

The chain uses TRBV14 and TRBJ2-1; D unresolved. V was pared by 4 bases and J by 10 bases, with 17 bases between. From germline, CDR1 is SGHDN and CDR2 FVKESK. There are 14 residues in the CDR3. The DNA for the CDR3 is TGTGCCAGCAGCCTACGGCGTGTCCCGGAGGAGCAGTTCTTC. Its translation: CASSLRRVPEEQFF.

The CDR3 region has the DNA TGTGCCAGCAGTATCGGGACCCTCAATGAGCAGTTCTTC. Translating gives CASSIGTLNEQFF. V gene TRBV2 combines with J gene TRBJ2-1; D may be TRBD1 or TRBD2 (5 bases each). The V and J ends lost 5 bases and 6 bases respectively, with 11 bases between them. Looked up from germline, CDR1 is SNHLY and CDR2 is FYNNEI. This CDR3 is 13 amino acids long.

The chain is built from TRBV7-2 and TRBJ2-5, with D possibly TRBD2 on 5 matching bases. Germline lookup yields CDR1 SGHTA and CDR2 FQGNSA. The CDR3 is 13 residues long. The V gene lost 1 base and the J gene lost 5 bases, with 8 bases spanning the gap. CDR3 sequence (DNA): TGTGCCAGCAGCTTAGGAGGCGGGGAGACCCAGTACTTC. This sequence encodes CASSLGGGETQYF.

By share of the sample, this clone is medium-sized. This sequence joins TRBV2 and TRBJ1-2; D not resolved. This CDR3 has 13 amino acids. Germline lookup yields CDR1 SNHLY and CDR2 FYNNEI. The germline V and J ends were trimmed by 6 bases and 0 bases, with 8 bases remaining between them. The CDR3, as DNA: TGTGCCAGCAGGGGTGGGGCTAACTATGGCTACACCTTC. Its protein is CASRGGANYGYTF.

The chain links TRBV6-5 to TRBJ2-7; tentatively, D is TRBD2 (5 bases). Trimming removed 6 bases at V and 2 bases at J, with 14 bases between. Germline loops: CDR1 MNHEY, CDR2 SVGAGI. CDR3 size: 14 residues. The CDR3 region has the DNA TGTGCCAGCAGGAAGTCCGGGAACCCCTACGAGCAGTACTTC. Translating it yields CASRKSGNPYEQYF.